Below are 7 T cell receptor beta chains sequenced from a single sample in a study of shared clonotypes between healthy human individuals. Repertoires were generated with immunoSEQ multiplex PCR, while TCRdb's copy carries only in-frame clones and drops some. The sample consists of around 600,000 clones, around 97% of them appearing once. Sequencing was performed on naive CD4+ T cells sorted from blood. As to subset: CD45RA+ positively selected. Every receptor here comes from a woman in her twenties or thirties in good health.

This chain connects TRBV27 to TRBJ1-1; D not certain. The CDR3 extends over 13 amino acids. Trimming cost V 8 bases and J 3 bases, with 13 bases left between them. Germline values: CDR1 MNHEY, CDR2 SMNVEV (reference sequence). CDR3 in DNA: TGTGCCAGCGCTAGCCAGGCTTACACTGAAGCTTTCTTT. As protein: CASASQAYTEAFF.

This chain joins TRBV10-3 and TRBJ2-1; TRBD1 matches 8 bases. The CDR3 consists of 14 residues. Germline CDR1 is ENHRY and CDR2 is SYGVKD. Unmatched junction bases numbered 5, after V lost 6 bases and J lost 4 bases. This CDR3 is CAIRGTGLYNEQFF. The CDR3 DNA sequence: TGTGCCATCAGGGGGACAGGTCTATACAATGAGCAGTTCTTC.

This sequence joins TRBV7-6 and TRBJ1-1, with TRBD1 identical over 7 bases. In germline, CDR1 is SGHVS, CDR2 FNYEAQ. The CDR3 contains 16 residues. J lost 0 bases, V lost 4 bases, and 8 bases had no gene match. The CDR3 DNA follows: TGTGCCAGCAGCTCGAGGACAGGCCCATTGAACACTGAAGCTTTCTTT. It specifies CASSSRTGPLNTEAFF.

The chain links TRBV5-1 to TRBJ2-3; TRBD1 aligns across 9 bases. V shed 5 bases and J 4 bases; nucleotides not matched to a gene: 11. The germline V gene has CDR1 SGHRS and CDR2 YFSETQ. The CDR3 has 16 residues. The chain's CDR3 is CASRYTGGAVADTQYF. CDR3 nucleotide sequence: TGCGCCAGCAGGTATACAGGGGGCGCAGTAGCAGATACGCAGTATTTT.

The chain combines TRBV11-2 with TRBJ2-5, with 7 bases that match TRBD1. V lost 3 bases to trimming and J lost 5 bases; unmatched junction nucleotides: 9. This CDR3 is 15 amino acids long. CDR1 and CDR2 from the germline V gene are SGHAT and FQNNGV. Here the CDR3 reads CASSFLQGMGETQYF. The CDR3 coding sequence is TGTGCCAGCAGCTTTCTACAGGGGATGGGCGAGACCCAGTACTTC.

This clone was observed a single time. V usage is TRBV28 and J usage is TRBJ1-1; 7 nucleotides align to TRBD1. The CDR3 consists of 14 residues. After removal of 7 bases from V and 2 bases from J, the junction contained 7 bases not matched to a gene. CDR1 is MDHEN and CDR2 is SYDVKM in the germline V gene. CDR3 loop: CASTLNRGNTEAFF. The CDR3 region has the DNA TGTGCCAGCACCTTAAACAGGGGAAACACTGAAGCTTTCTTT.

This chain uses TRBV5-1 with TRBJ2-7; D is perhaps TRBD1 (6 bases). Trimming removed 0 bases at V and 6 bases at J, with 13 bases between. The CDR3 contains 14 residues. Looked up from germline, CDR1 is SGHRS and CDR2 is YFSETQ. The CDR3 bases are TGCGCCAGCAGCTTGGTTTGGGGGCAAGGCGAGCAGTACTTC. It is translated as CASSLVWGQGEQYF.